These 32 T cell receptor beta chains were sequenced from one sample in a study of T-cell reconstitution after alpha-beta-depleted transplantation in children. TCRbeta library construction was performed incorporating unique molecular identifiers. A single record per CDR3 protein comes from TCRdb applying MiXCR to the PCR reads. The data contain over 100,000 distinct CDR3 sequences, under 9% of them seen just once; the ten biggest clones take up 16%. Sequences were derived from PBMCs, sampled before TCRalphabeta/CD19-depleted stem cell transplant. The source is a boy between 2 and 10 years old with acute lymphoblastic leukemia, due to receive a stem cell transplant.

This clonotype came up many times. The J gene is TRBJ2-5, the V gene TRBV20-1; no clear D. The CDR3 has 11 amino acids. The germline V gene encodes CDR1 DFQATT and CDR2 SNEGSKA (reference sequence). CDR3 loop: CSPELQETQYF. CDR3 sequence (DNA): TGCAGCCCGGAGCTTCAAGAGACCCAGTACTTC.

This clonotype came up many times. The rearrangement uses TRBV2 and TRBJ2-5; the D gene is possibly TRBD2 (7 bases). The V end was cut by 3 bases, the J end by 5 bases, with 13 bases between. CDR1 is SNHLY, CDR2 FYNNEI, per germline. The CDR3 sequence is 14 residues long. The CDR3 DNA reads TGTGCCAGCAGTGAGATGGGGGGGCCCGAGACCCAGTACTTC. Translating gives CASSEMGGPETQYF.

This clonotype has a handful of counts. The CDR3 sequence is CAIRNRDRPYEQYF. CDR3 bases: TGTGCCATCAGGAACCGGGACAGACCCTACGAGCAGTACTTC. The chain is built from TRBV10-3 and TRBJ2-7; TRBD1 agrees at 7 bases. From germline, CDR1 is ENHRY and CDR2 SYGVKD. The trim removed 6 bases at V and 2 bases at J, leaving 7 bases unmatched. The CDR3 covers 14 residues.

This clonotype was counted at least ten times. CDR3 DNA: TGTGCCAGCAGCCTAGAAGGGCGGGGGGCCTACGAGCAGTACTTC. Translating it yields CASSLEGRGAYEQYF. The chain uses TRBV7-2 and TRBJ2-7, with 8 bases identical to TRBD2. The CDR3 sequence is 15 residues long. The germline V gene encodes CDR1 SGHTA and CDR2 FQGNSA. After removal of 5 bases from V and 2 bases from J, the junction contained 8 bases not matched to a gene.

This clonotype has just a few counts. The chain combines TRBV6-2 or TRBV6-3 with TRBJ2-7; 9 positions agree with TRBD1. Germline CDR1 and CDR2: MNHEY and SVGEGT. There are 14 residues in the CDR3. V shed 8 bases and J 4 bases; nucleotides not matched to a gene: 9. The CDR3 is CASLPGTGRYEQYF. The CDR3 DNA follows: TGTGCCAGCCTTCCCGGGACAGGGCGTTACGAGCAGTACTTC.

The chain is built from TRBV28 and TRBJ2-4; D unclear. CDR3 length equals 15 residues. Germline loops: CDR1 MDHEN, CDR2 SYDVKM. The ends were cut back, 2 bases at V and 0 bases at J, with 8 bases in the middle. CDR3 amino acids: CASSLVTPAKNIQYF. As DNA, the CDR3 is TGTGCCAGCAGTTTAGTCACACCAGCCAAAAACATTCAGTACTTC.

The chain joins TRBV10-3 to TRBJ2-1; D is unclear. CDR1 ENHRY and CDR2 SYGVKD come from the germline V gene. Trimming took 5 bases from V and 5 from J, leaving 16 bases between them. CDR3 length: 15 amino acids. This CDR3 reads CAISHSATLDNEQFF. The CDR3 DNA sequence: TGTGCCATCAGTCATTCAGCGACCCTAGACAATGAGCAGTTCTTC.

As DNA, the CDR3 is TGTGCCAGCAGTGAAGCGCTTACGGGGGGAGAGACCCAGTACTTC. Residues: CASSEALTGGETQYF. The chain has TRBV6-1 and TRBJ2-5; 7 bases match TRBD2. The CDR3 length is 15 residues. Germline CDR1 MNHNS, CDR2 SASEGT. V trimming: 0 bases; J trimming: 4 bases; junction bases outside the gene matches: 5.

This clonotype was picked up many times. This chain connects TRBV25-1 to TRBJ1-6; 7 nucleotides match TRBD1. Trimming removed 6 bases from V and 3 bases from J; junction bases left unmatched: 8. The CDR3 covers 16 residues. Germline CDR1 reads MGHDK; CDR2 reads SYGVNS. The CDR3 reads CASSPRQGNYNSPLHF. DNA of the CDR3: TGTGCCAGCAGCCCGCGACAGGGAAACTATAATTCACCCCTCCACTTT. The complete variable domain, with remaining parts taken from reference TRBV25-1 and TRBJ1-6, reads EADIYQTPRYLVIGTGKKITLECSQTMGHDKMYWYQQDPGMELHLIHYSYGVNSTEKGDLSSESTVSRIRTEHFPLTLESARPSHTSQYLCASSPRQGNYNSPLHFGNGTRLTVT.

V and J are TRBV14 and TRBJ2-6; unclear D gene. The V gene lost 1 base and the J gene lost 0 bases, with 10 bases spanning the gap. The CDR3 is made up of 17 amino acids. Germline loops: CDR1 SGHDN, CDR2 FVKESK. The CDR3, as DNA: TGTGCCAGCAGCCAAGTTATTAGGAGCTCTGGGGCCAACGTCCTGACTTTC. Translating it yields CASSQVIRSSGANVLTF.

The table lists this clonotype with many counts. The CDR3 bases are TGTGCCAGCAGCTCGCTCCTAGCGGGGGGACGGAGAGATACGCAGTATTTT. Protein sequence: CASSSLLAGGRRDTQYF. This chain links TRBV7-6 with TRBJ2-3; 11 bases align to TRBD2. V lost 4 bases and J lost 5; bases outside the gene matches: 11. Germline CDR1 is SGHVS and CDR2 is FNYEAQ. This CDR3 region has 17 residues.

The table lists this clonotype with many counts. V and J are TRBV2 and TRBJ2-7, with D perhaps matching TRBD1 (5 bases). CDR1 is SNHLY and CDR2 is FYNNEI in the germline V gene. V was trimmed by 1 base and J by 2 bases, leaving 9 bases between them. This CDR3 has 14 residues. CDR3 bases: TGTGCCAGCAGTGAAGTCCAGGGCGCCTACGAGCAGTACTTC. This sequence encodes CASSEVQGAYEQYF.

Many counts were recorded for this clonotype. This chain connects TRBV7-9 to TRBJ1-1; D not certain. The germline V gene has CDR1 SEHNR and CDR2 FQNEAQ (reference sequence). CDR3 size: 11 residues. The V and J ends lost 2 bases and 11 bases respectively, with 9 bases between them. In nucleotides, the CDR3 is TGTGCCAGCAGCTTAAATCCTTGGGCTTTCTTT. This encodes CASSLNPWAFF.

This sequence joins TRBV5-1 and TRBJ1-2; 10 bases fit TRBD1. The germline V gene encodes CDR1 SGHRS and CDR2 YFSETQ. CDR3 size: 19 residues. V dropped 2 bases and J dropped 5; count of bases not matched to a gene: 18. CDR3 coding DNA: TGCGCCAGCAGCTTAAAAGGAGGGACAGGGGAAGTCAGAAGGTATGGCTACACCTTC. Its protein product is CASSLKGGTGEVRRYGYTF. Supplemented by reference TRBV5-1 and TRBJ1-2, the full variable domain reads KAGVTQTPRYLIKTRGQQVTLSCSPISGHRSVSWYQQTPGQGLQFLFEYFSETQRNKGNFPGRFSGRQFSNSRSEMNVSTLELGDSALYLCASSLKGGTGEVRRYGYTFGSGTRLTVV.

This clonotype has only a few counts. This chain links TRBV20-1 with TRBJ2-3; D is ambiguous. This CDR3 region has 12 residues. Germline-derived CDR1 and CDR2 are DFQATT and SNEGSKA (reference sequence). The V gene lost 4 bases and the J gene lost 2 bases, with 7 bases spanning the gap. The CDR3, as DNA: TGCAGTGCTACGATAGTCACAGATACGCAGTATTTT. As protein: CSATIVTDTQYF.

The CDR3 sequence: CAISEGYEQYF. The CDR3 bases are TGTGCCATCAGTGAGGGGTACGAGCAGTACTTC. The J gene is TRBJ2-7, the V gene TRBV10-3; D gene ambiguous. The V gene lost 2 bases and the J gene lost 4 bases, with 3 bases spanning the gap. The CDR3 spans 11 residues. Looked up from germline, CDR1 is ENHRY and CDR2 is SYGVKD.

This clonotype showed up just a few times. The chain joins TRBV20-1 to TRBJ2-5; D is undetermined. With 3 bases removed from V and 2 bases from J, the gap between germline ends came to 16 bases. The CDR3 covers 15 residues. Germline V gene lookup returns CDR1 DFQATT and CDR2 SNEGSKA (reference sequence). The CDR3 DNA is TGCAGTGCTAGTACCACCACGGGCTCACAAGAGACCCAGTACTTC. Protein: CSASTTTGSQETQYF.

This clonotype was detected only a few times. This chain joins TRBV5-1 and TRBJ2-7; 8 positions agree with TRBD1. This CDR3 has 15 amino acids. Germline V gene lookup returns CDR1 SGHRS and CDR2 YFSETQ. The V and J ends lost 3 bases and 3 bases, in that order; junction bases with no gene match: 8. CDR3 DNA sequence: TGCGCCAGCAGCTCCCGGACAGGGAAGGGCTACGAGCAGTACTTC. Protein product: CASSSRTGKGYEQYF.

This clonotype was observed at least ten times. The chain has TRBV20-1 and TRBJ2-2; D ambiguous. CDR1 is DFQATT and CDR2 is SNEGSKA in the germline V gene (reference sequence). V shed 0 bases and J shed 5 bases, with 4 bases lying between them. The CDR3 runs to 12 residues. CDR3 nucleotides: TGCAGTGCTAGAGATTTAACCGGGGAGCTGTTTTTT. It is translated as CSARDLTGELFF.

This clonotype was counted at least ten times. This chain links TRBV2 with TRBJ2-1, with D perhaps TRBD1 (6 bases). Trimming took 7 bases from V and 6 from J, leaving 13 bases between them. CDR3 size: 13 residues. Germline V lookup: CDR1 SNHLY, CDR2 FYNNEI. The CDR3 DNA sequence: TGTGCCAGCATAAAACAGGGTCTCAATGAGCAGTTCTTC. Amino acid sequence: CASIKQGLNEQFF.

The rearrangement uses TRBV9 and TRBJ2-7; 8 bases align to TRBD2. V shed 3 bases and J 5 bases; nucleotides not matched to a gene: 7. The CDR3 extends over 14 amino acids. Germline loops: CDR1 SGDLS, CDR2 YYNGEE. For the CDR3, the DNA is TGTGCCAGCAGCGCTAGCGGGCGGAGAGACGAGCAGTACTTC. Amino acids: CASSASGRRDEQYF.

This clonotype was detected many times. Written as DNA, the CDR3 is TGTGCCAGCAGCGCGCTAGAGACGCAGTATTTT. This gives the protein CASSALETQYF. The J gene is TRBJ2-3, the V gene TRBV9; no reliable D call. The germline gives CDR1 SGDLS, CDR2 YYNGEE. The V end was cut by 3 bases, the J end by 9 bases, with 8 bases between. CDR3 length: 11 amino acids.

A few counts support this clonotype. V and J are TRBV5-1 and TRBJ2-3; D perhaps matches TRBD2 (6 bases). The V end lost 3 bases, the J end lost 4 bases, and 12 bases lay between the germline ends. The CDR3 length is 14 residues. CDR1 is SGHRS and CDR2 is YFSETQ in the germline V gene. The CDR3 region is CASSSGLLPDTQYF. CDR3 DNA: TGCGCCAGCAGCTCCGGACTACTCCCAGATACGCAGTATTTT. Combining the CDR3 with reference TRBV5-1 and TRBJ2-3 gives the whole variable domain KAGVTQTPRYLIKTRGQQVTLSCSPISGHRSVSWYQQTPGQGLQFLFEYFSETQRNKGNFPGRFSGRQFSNSRSEMNVSTLELGDSALYLCASSSGLLPDTQYFGPGTRLTVL.

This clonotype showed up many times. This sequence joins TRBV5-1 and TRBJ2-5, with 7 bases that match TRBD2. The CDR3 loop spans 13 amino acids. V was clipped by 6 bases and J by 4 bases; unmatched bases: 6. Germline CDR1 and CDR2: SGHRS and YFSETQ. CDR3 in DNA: TGCGCCAGCACGGGCGGGGAGGGAGAGACCCAGTACTTC. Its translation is CASTGGEGETQYF.

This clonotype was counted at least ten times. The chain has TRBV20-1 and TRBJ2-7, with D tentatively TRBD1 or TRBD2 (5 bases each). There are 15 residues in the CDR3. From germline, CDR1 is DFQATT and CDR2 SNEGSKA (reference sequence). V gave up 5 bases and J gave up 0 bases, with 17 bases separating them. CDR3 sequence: CSAEPGTAGSYEQYF. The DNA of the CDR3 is TGCAGTGCTGAGCCCGGGACCGCGGGCTCCTACGAGCAGTACTTC.

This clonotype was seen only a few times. The CDR3 here is CASEGYEKLFF. The CDR3 nucleotides read TGTGCCAGCGAGGGATATGAAAAACTGTTTTTT. V and J are TRBV7-9 and TRBJ1-4; no definite D call. Per germline, CDR1 SEHNR and CDR2 FQNEAQ (reference sequence). This CDR3 is built from 11 residues. The V and J ends lost 8 bases and 6 bases respectively, with 7 bases between them. The variable domain in full, completed from reference TRBV7-9 and TRBJ1-4, reads DTGVSQNPRHKITKRGQNVTFRCDPISEHNRLYWYRQTLGQGPEFLTYFQNEAQLEKSRLLSDRFSAERPKGSFSTLEIQRTEQGDSAMYLCASEGYEKLFFGSGTQLSVL.

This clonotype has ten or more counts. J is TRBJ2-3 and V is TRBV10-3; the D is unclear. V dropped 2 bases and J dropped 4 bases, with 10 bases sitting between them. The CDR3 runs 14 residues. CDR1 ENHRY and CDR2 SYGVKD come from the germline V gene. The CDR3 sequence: CAISEGTAPDTQYF. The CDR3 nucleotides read TGTGCCATCAGTGAGGGAACAGCCCCAGATACGCAGTATTTT.

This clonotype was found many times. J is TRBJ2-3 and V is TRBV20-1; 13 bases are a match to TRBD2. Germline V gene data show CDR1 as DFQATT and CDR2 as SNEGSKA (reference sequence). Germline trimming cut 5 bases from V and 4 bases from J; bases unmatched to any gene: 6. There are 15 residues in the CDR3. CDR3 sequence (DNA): TGCAGTGCTGGGGGGACTAGCGGGGATTCAGATACGCAGTATTTT. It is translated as CSAGGTSGDSDTQYF.

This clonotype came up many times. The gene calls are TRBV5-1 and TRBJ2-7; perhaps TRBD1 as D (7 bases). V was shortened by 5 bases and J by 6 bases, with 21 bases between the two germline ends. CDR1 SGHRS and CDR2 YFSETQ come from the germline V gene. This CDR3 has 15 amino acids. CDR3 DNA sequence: TGCGCCAGCAGAACCCCAGGGGGGCATGCTCGCGAGCAGTACTTC. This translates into CASRTPGGHAREQYF.

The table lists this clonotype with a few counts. The CDR3 region has the DNA TGTGCCAGCAGTTTTCTCGGACTCAACACCGGGGAGCTGTTTTTT. Protein sequence: CASSFLGLNTGELFF. V and J are TRBV12-3 or TRBV12-4 and TRBJ2-2; a possible D gene is TRBD2 (5 bases). V lost 3 bases and J 2 bases, leaving 10 bases between the germline ends. The length of the CDR3 is 15 residues.

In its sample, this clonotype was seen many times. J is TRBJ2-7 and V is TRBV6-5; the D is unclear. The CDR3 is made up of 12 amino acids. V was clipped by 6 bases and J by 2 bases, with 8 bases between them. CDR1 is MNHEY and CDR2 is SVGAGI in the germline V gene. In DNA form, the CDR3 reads TGTGCCAGCAGAACTGGGACCTACGAGCAGTACTTC. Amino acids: CASRTGTYEQYF.

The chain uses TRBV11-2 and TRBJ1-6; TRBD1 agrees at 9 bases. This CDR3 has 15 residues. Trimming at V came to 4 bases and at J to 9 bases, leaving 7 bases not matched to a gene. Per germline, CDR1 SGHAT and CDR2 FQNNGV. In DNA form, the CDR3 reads TGTGCCAGCAGCTCGCCGGGACAGGGACCTTCACCCCTCCACTTT. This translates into CASSSPGQGPSPLHF.